What follows describes a single T cell receptor (beta chain). Its antigen is currently unknown. This CDR3 region has 15 residues. The V and J ends lost 0 bases and 0 bases respectively, with 7 bases between them. CDR1 is SGDLS, CDR2 YYNGEE, per germline. This specimen belongs to a study of OX40 agonist ivuxolimab in advanced cancers. Clones were sequenced by immunoSEQ multiplex PCR, and TCRdb holds only the in-frame ones, with some missing. The repertoire holds tens of thousands of clones, over 80% seen once, with about 15% in the top ten. Broader study findings: Expanded peripheral T-cell antigen specificity went undetermined. The CD4+ and CD8+ T cells in the blood had expanded clonally by week 6 at 0.1 to 3.0 mg/kg.

This specimen was CD4+ or CD8+ T cells sorted from blood, taken in a trial of the OX40 agonist ivuxolimab. The chain recombines TRBV9 with TRBJ2-1, with no clear D. The clonotype was recovered from an adult with an advanced solid tumor such as melanoma, head and neck, liver or kidney cancer. The CDR3 loop is CASSVGISSYNEQFF. CDR3 nucleotide sequence: TGTGCCAGCAGCGTAGGAATTAGCTCCTACAATGAGCAGTTCTTC. The variable domain in full, completed from reference TRBV9 and TRBJ2-1, reads DSGVTQTPKHLITATGQRVTLRCSPRSGDLSVYWYQQSLDQGLQFLIQYYNGEERAKGNILERFSAQQFPDLHSELNLSSLELGDSALYFCASSVGISSYNEQFFGPGTRLTVL.